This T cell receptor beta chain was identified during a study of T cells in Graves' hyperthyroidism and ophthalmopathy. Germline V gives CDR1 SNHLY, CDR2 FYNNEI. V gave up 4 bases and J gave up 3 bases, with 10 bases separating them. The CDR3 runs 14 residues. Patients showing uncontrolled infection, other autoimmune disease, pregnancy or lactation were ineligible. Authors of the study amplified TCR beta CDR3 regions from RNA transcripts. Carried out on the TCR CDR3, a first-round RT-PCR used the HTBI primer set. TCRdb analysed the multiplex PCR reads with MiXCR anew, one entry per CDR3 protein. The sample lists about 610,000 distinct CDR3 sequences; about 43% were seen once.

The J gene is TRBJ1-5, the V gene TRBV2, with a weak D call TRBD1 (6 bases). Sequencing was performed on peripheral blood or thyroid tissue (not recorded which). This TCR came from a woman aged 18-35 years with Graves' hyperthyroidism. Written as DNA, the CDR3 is TGTGCCAGCAGTGGACAGGTTTTCAATCAGCCCCAGCATTTT. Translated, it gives CASSGQVFNQPQHF.